This T cell receptor (beta chain) is drawn from a study of human T cells and chemical hapten exposure. Overall study context: There were weekly diphenylcyclopropenone doses to the scalp for patients throughout the approximately 25-week study. Alopecia areata, totalis or universalis was found in mostly female patients.

This clonotype was observed at least ten times. Described time point: patch test 1, 2 weeks after DPC sensitization. The treatment is: therapeutic diphenylcyclopropenone sensitization with weekly scalp DPC. Germline values: CDR1 SNHLY, CDR2 FYNNEI. V lost 5 bases and J 6 bases, leaving 13 bases between the germline ends. The CDR3 loop spans 14 amino acids. TCRdb independently ran MiXCR on the RACE reads; one entry per CDR3 protein. Of roughly 100,000 distinct CDR3 sequences listed, 8% to 13% are singletons. The material was whole blood, obtained in connection with sensitization to the hapten diphenylcyclopropenone (DPC). V and J are TRBV2 and TRBJ1-4; no firm D call. The clonotype comes from a middle-aged woman with alopecia areata. Some clones in this sample may be carry-over from other donors' samples. CDR3 in amino acids: CASSNGVLDEKLFF. Written as DNA, the CDR3 is TGTGCCAGCAGTAACGGGGTTTTGGATGAAAAACTGTTTTTT.